These T cell receptor beta chains were read from a single sample in a study of Graves' ophthalmopathy and Graves' hyperthyroidism. TCRdb used MiXCR to reprocess the multiplex PCR reads, holding one entry per CDR3 protein. The table records about 1.2 million distinct CDR3 sequences, about two fifths of them present only once. Material for sequencing was peripheral blood or thyroid tissue (not recorded which). The receptors were sampled from an adult man with Graves' hyperthyroidism. CDR3s include the opening cysteine and the closing phenylalanine or tryptophan. The order of the fields is clone size, D gene, V gene, J gene, CDR3 protein, CDR3 DNA. The D gene is left open where the match is weak. Rows give clone size only sometimes, using once, few, many, or a class for an expanded clone.

abundance: many; d_gene: TRBD1; v_gene: TRBV6-5; j_gene: TRBJ1-5; CDR3aa: CASRGTANQPQHF; CDR3nt: TGTGCCAGCAGGGGGACAGCGAATCAGCCCCAGCATTTT
abundance: .; d_gene: TRBD1; v_gene: TRBV2; j_gene: TRBJ1-5; CDR3aa: CASSRQGPQPQHF; CDR3nt: TGTGCCAGCAGCCGACAGGGGCCCCAGCCCCAGCATTTT
abundance: many; d_gene: .; v_gene: TRBV15; j_gene: TRBJ2-2; CDR3aa: CATSREVNTGELFF; CDR3nt: TGTGCCACCAGCAGAGAGGTGAACACCGGGGAGCTGTTTTTT
abundance: few; d_gene: .; v_gene: TRBV6-5; j_gene: TRBJ2-7; CDR3aa: CASSGPGDTYEQYF; CDR3nt: TGTGCCAGCAGCGGGCCGGGGGACACCTACGAGCAGTACTTC
abundance: .; d_gene: .; v_gene: TRBV5-1; j_gene: TRBJ2-2; CDR3aa: CASSTNRQEGGELFF; CDR3nt: TGCGCCAGCAGCACTAACCGACAGGAAGGCGGGGAGCTGTTTTTT
abundance: .; d_gene: .; v_gene: TRBV29-1; j_gene: TRBJ1-4; CDR3aa: CSVGGRDEKLFF; CDR3nt: TGCAGCGTTGGGGGAAGGGATGAAAAACTGTTTTTT
abundance: many; d_gene: TRBD1; v_gene: TRBV5-1; j_gene: TRBJ2-6; CDR3aa: CASSFETGASGANVLTF; CDR3nt: TGCGCCAGCAGCTTTGAAACAGGGGCTTCTGGGGCCAACGTCCTGACTTTC
abundance: few; d_gene: TRBD2; v_gene: TRBV9; j_gene: TRBJ2-7; CDR3aa: CASSVASGGYEQYF; CDR3nt: TGTGCCAGCAGCGTAGCTAGCGGGGGCTACGAGCAGTACTTC
abundance: many; d_gene: .; v_gene: TRBV15; j_gene: TRBJ1-1; CDR3aa: CATSRDGVGVGAFF; CDR3nt: TGTGCCACCAGCAGAGATGGGGTAGGGGTGGGGGCTTTCTTT
abundance: .; d_gene: TRBD1; v_gene: TRBV19; j_gene: TRBJ1-4; CDR3aa: CASQGGGLNEKLFF; CDR3nt: TGTGCCTCCCAGGGGGGGGGGCTCAATGAAAAACTGTTTTTT
abundance: once; d_gene: .; v_gene: TRBV10-3; j_gene: TRBJ1-5; CDR3aa: CASSQRGGGQNQPQHF; CDR3nt: TGTGCCAGCAGTCAACGGGGAGGGGGGCAAAATCAGCCCCAGCATTTT
abundance: .; d_gene: .; v_gene: TRBV7-9; j_gene: TRBJ1-2; CDR3aa: CSVEARQENYGYTF; CDR3nt: TGCAGCGTTGAAGCTAGACAGGAAAACTATGGCTACACCTTC
abundance: many; d_gene: .; v_gene: TRBV10-3; j_gene: TRBJ2-5; CDR3aa: CAIRQGLGQETQYF; CDR3nt: TGTGCCATCAGACAGGGATTAGGACAAGAGACCCAGTACTTC
abundance: few; d_gene: .; v_gene: TRBV2; j_gene: TRBJ2-7; CDR3aa: CASRPSAYEQYF; CDR3nt: TGTGCCAGCAGACCCTCGGCCTACGAGCAGTACTTC
abundance: once; d_gene: .; v_gene: TRBV29-1; j_gene: TRBJ2-5; CDR3aa: CSAGIDGYQETQYF; CDR3nt: TGCAGCGCTGGGATAGACGGATACCAAGAGACCCAGTACTTC
abundance: .; d_gene: .; v_gene: TRBV20-1; j_gene: TRBJ1-1; CDR3aa: CSVRTKGVGTEAFF; CDR3nt: TGCAGTGTTAGAACCAAAGGGGTGGGCACTGAAGCTTTCTTT
abundance: few; d_gene: .; v_gene: TRBV20-1; j_gene: TRBJ2-7; CDR3aa: CSAKYLAGSSYEQYF; CDR3nt: TGCAGTGCTAAGTATCTAGCCGGGAGCTCCTACGAGCAGTACTTC
abundance: .; d_gene: TRBD1; v_gene: TRBV7-2; j_gene: TRBJ1-6; CDR3aa: CASSIRQGKSPLHF; CDR3nt: TGTGCCAGCAGCATTAGACAGGGAAAATCACCCCTCCACTTT
abundance: .; d_gene: TRBD2; v_gene: TRBV29-1; j_gene: TRBJ2-5; CDR3aa: CSVWAGVIEQYF; CDR3nt: TGCAGCGTTTGGGCGGGAGTCATTGAGCAGTACTTC
abundance: .; d_gene: .; v_gene: TRBV10-3; j_gene: TRBJ1-3; CDR3aa: CAISVQGNTIYF; CDR3nt: TGTGCCATCAGTGTCCAGGGGAACACCATATATTTT
abundance: .; d_gene: TRBD2; v_gene: TRBV6-2/TRBV6-3; j_gene: TRBJ2-2; CDR3aa: CASSTGGLTGELFF; CDR3nt: TGTGCCAGCAGCACGGGGGGGCTTACCGGGGAGCTGTTTTTT
abundance: .; d_gene: .; v_gene: TRBV11-2; j_gene: TRBJ1-2; CDR3aa: CASSRGGGYYGYTF; CDR3nt: TGTGCCAGCAGCCGAGGAGGCGGGTACTATGGCTACACCTTC
abundance: .; d_gene: .; v_gene: TRBV6-5; j_gene: TRBJ1-2; CDR3aa: CASSYSRAGNYGYTF; CDR3nt: TGTGCCAGCAGTTACTCGAGAGCAGGGAACTATGGCTACACCTTC
abundance: .; d_gene: .; v_gene: TRBV28; j_gene: TRBJ1-5; CDR3aa: CASCRYSNQPQHF; CDR3nt: TGTGCCAGCTGCAGGTATAGCAATCAGCCCCAGCATTTT
abundance: .; d_gene: TRBD2; v_gene: TRBV29-1; j_gene: TRBJ2-1; CDR3aa: CSVDDGTSGFHNEQFF; CDR3nt: TGCAGCGTTGATGATGGGACTAGCGGGTTCCACAATGAGCAGTTCTTC
abundance: few; d_gene: TRBD1; v_gene: TRBV6-5; j_gene: TRBJ2-5; CDR3aa: CASIQGVGGEGQTQYF; CDR3nt: TGTGCCAGCATTCAAGGGGTAGGGGGCGAAGGGCAGACCCAGTACTTC
abundance: .; d_gene: TRBD1; v_gene: TRBV7-2; j_gene: TRBJ1-5; CDR3aa: CASSLTGTGSNQPQHF; CDR3nt: TGTGCCAGCAGCCTAACCGGGACAGGCTCCAATCAGCCCCAGCATTTT
abundance: few; d_gene: .; v_gene: TRBV29-1; j_gene: TRBJ2-5; CDR3aa: CSPGGETQYF; CDR3nt: TGCAGTCCTGGGGGAGAGACCCAGTACTTC
abundance: .; d_gene: .; v_gene: TRBV6-5; j_gene: TRBJ2-7; CDR3aa: CASRTGQGEQYF; CDR3nt: TGTGCCAGCAGAACCGGACAAGGCGAGCAGTACTTC
abundance: few; d_gene: .; v_gene: TRBV11-2; j_gene: TRBJ1-3; CDR3aa: CASSHRGRGTIYF; CDR3nt: TGTGCCAGCAGCCATAGGGGCCGGGGCACCATATATTTT
abundance: many; d_gene: .; v_gene: TRBV10-2; j_gene: TRBJ2-7; CDR3aa: CASNKRGVHEQYF; CDR3nt: TGCGCCAGCAATAAGAGGGGGGTCCACGAGCAGTACTTC